This T cell receptor beta chain was found in a study of regulatory T cells in long-lasting Graves disease listed by TCRdb under 2021. About the study as a whole: To count as having persistent Graves' disease, a patient had to have received antithyroid drug treatment for over 5 years with TSH receptor autoantibodies remaining persistently positive. A total of approximately 35 samples underwent TCR sequencing: about 13 from persistent and some 20 from newly diagnosed Graves' disease patients. The study took place in China and was registered as a clinical trial. Antithyroid drugs had been taken for 10 to 13 years on average by persistent Graves' disease patients in the clinical cohort. This study used TCR sequencing and RNA sequencing of peripheral blood to compare persistent Graves' disease patients against newly diagnosed Graves' disease patients. Beyond this particular receptor, the publication reports: Only peripheral blood was studied, because thyroid tissue, the primary lesion, was inaccessible. TRBV28, TRBJ1-2 and TRBJ2-5 were preferentially used in persistent disease, while TRBV20-1 and TRBJ2-1 were favored in newly diagnosed disease. Lower TCR Shannon entropy and fewer highly expanded clones were observed in persistent Graves' disease patients than in newly diagnosed patients, which suggested clonal expansion. The small sample size was acknowledged by the authors as a limitation that may reduce accuracy. Only the TCR beta chain was sequenced and analyzed. Persistent patients shared more public clonotypes among themselves (more than 2,500) than newly diagnosed patients did (nearly 1,000).

The time point label of this sample denotes: persistent/refractory GD, antithyroid drugs over 5 years with positive TRAb. For both TCR sequencing and RNA sequencing, RNA was extracted from PBMCs using TRIzol. The diagnosis of Graves' disease was made according to American Thyroid Association guidelines. Recruitment of patients was carried out at an endocrinology department in Xi'an, China. From each patient, approximately 10 milliliters of peripheral blood was collected into an EDTA anticoagulant tube. Ficoll Paque Plus density gradient separation was used to isolate PBMCs, and no additional T cell sorting was done. An Agilent 2100 Bioanalyzer and agarose gel were used to check RNA quality, while a NanoDrop 2000 measured RNA concentration. Libraries came from multiplex PCR. This sample was sequenced with an Illumina HiSeq 4000. CDR3 regions were amplified by Arm-PCR with iRepertoire HTBI primers to construct TCR beta libraries. Before sequencing, the PCR products underwent gel purification. The authors' pipeline ran thus. Gene usage analysis of CDR3 amino acid clonotypes used the roughly 62 TRBV and fewer than 15 TRBJ segments found across samples. Filtered high-quality paired reads were merged into contigs using COPE and FqMerger. BLAST was used to align contigs to IMGT TRBV, TRBD and TRBJ reference genes, with CDR3 defined following IMGT. Clonotypes above 0.1% frequency were classified as highly expanded clones. Repertoire diversity was measured by Shannon entropy, and V-J evenness by the Gini coefficient. Clonotypes shared by more than one individual were considered public. TCRdb ran its own pipeline on the public reads, namely fastp trimming at Q25 and MiXCR clone calling, and kept in-frame beta chains. Each entry merges the rows of one CDR3 protein and shows their most common DNA and genes. These V and J calls originate from TCRdb's pipeline instead of the authors' own analysis. The sample records approximately 690,000 distinct CDR3 sequences, about 32% of which are singletons. Clones ranked in the top ten supply 42% of the sample.

V was cut back by 3 bases and J by 2 bases, leaving a gap of 14 bases between them. The CDR1 and CDR2 encoded by the germline V gene are SGHAT and FQNNGV. The CDR3, cysteine through phenylalanine, is 15 amino acids long. CDR3 DNA is the only sequence kept; it has 45 bases, read in frame from the first base. Regarding this clonotype: Its antigen remains undetermined. Per-base qualities were not stored, and no clone one base away is much larger.

The TCR originated in a female donor with Graves disease. The sequence is built from TRBV11-2 and TRBJ2-7; TRBD1 might be the D gene, on 6 matching bases. The material sequenced was peripheral blood mononuclear cells (PBMCs), taken when the disease was refractory, from a patient treated with antithyroid drugs. The DNA sequence follows: TGTGCCAGCAGCTTTTCACCGGGACACACCTACGAGCAGTACTTC. Translated, it gives CASSFSPGHTYEQYF.